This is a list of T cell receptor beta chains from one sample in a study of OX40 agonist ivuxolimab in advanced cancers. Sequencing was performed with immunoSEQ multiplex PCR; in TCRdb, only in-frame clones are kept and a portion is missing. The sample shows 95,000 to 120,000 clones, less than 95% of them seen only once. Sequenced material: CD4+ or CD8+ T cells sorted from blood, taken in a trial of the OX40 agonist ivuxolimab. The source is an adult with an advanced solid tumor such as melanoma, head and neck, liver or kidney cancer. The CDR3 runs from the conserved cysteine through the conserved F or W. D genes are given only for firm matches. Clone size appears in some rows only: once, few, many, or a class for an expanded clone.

CDR3aa: CASSLYSSEKLFF
CDR3nt: TGTGCCAGCAGCCTGTACAGTTCCGAAAAACTGTTTTTT
abundance: -
j_gene: TRBJ1-4
v_gene: TRBV7-6
d_gene: -

CDR3aa: CASRLAGAYNEQFF
CDR3nt: TGCGCCAGCAGACTAGCGGGAGCCTACAATGAGCAGTTCTTC
abundance: -
j_gene: TRBJ2-1
v_gene: TRBV5-1
d_gene: TRBD2

CDR3aa: CSVGLAGVNTGELFF
CDR3nt: TGCAGCGTTGGACTAGCGGGGGTGAACACCGGGGAGCTGTTTTTT
abundance: -
j_gene: TRBJ2-2
v_gene: TRBV29-1
d_gene: TRBD2

CDR3aa: CASSTNSGRDYEQYF
CDR3nt: TGTGCCAGCAGTACCAATAGCGGGAGAGACTACGAGCAGTACTTC
abundance: -
j_gene: TRBJ2-7
v_gene: TRBV2
d_gene: TRBD2

CDR3aa: CASSLRSNQPQHF
CDR3nt: TGTGCCAGCAGCTTGAGGAGCAATCAGCCCCAGCATTTT
abundance: -
j_gene: TRBJ1-5
v_gene: TRBV5-6
d_gene: -

CDR3aa: CASSVSVTNEKLFF
CDR3nt: TGTGCCAGCAGCGTCTCGGTAACTAATGAAAAACTGTTTTTT
abundance: -
j_gene: TRBJ1-4
v_gene: TRBV27
d_gene: -

CDR3aa: CASSFKILSSYNSPLHF
CDR3nt: TGTGCCAGTAGTTTTAAGATACTGAGCTCCTATAATTCACCCCTCCACTTT
abundance: -
j_gene: TRBJ1-6
v_gene: TRBV19
d_gene: -

CDR3aa: CASSSNGGRANEKLFF
CDR3nt: TGTGCCAGCAGCAGTAACGGGGGGCGGGCTAATGAAAAACTGTTTTTT
abundance: -
j_gene: TRBJ1-4
v_gene: TRBV21-1
d_gene: -

CDR3aa: CSVGIVGAYEQYF
CDR3nt: TGCAGCGTTGGAATAGTAGGGGCCTACGAGCAGTACTTC
abundance: -
j_gene: TRBJ2-7
v_gene: TRBV29-1
d_gene: -

CDR3aa: CASGVGSTPRGYTF
CDR3nt: TGTGCCAGTGGGGTGGGCTCCACACCGAGGGGCTACACCTTC
abundance: few
j_gene: TRBJ1-2
v_gene: TRBV19
d_gene: -

CDR3aa: CASSRQGDSLTDTQYF
CDR3nt: TGCGCCAGCAGCCGACAGGGGGACAGCCTCACAGATACGCAGTATTTT
abundance: -
j_gene: TRBJ2-3
v_gene: TRBV5-1
d_gene: TRBD1

CDR3aa: CASSLEGTLGDTQYF
CDR3nt: TGTGCCAGCAGCTTGGAAGGGACCCTAGGGGATACGCAGTATTTT
abundance: -
j_gene: TRBJ2-3
v_gene: TRBV5-4
d_gene: -

CDR3aa: CASSPLAGGDTGELFF
CDR3nt: TGTGCCAGCTCACCTCTAGCGGGAGGTGACACCGGGGAGCTGTTTTTT
abundance: once
j_gene: TRBJ2-2
v_gene: TRBV18
d_gene: TRBD2

CDR3aa: CASSQGQGEGYTF
CDR3nt: TGTGCCAGCAGCCAGGGACAGGGAGAAGGCTACACCTTC
abundance: -
j_gene: TRBJ1-2
v_gene: TRBV5-5
d_gene: TRBD1

CDR3aa: CASSLVVTIETQYF
CDR3nt: TGTGCCAGCAGCTTAGTAGTGACGATTGAGACCCAGTACTTC
abundance: once
j_gene: TRBJ2-5
v_gene: TRBV11-2
d_gene: -

CDR3aa: CASSQRGNEKLFF
CDR3nt: TGTGCCAGCAGCCAACGGGGGAATGAAAAACTGTTTTTT
abundance: once
j_gene: TRBJ1-4
v_gene: TRBV14
d_gene: -

CDR3aa: CASSVERGGPHEQYF
CDR3nt: TGTGCCAGCAGTGTGGAGCGGGGGGGCCCCCACGAGCAGTACTTC
abundance: -
j_gene: TRBJ2-7
v_gene: TRBV6-4
d_gene: TRBD2

CDR3aa: CASSLVGGNEQYF
CDR3nt: TGTGCCAGCAGCTTAGTTGGGGGGAACGAGCAGTACTTC
abundance: once
j_gene: TRBJ2-7
v_gene: TRBV7-2
d_gene: -

CDR3aa: CASSADRGLSETQYF
CDR3nt: TGTGCCAGCAGTGCTGACAGGGGGCTTTCAGAGACCCAGTACTTC
abundance: -
j_gene: TRBJ2-5
v_gene: TRBV7-2
d_gene: TRBD1

CDR3aa: CASSVAGGENTGELFF
CDR3nt: TGTGCCAGCAGCGTAGCGGGGGGGGAAAACACCGGGGAGCTGTTTTTT
abundance: -
j_gene: TRBJ2-2
v_gene: TRBV9
d_gene: TRBD2

CDR3aa: CASSPGQNRVSGELFF
CDR3nt: TGTGCCAGCAGCCCAGGACAAAACCGGGTGTCGGGGGAGCTGTTTTTT
abundance: -
j_gene: TRBJ2-2
v_gene: TRBV9
d_gene: -

CDR3aa: CASSSRGAPTGELFF
CDR3nt: TGTGCCAGCAGCTCCCGGGGGGCGCCCACCGGGGAGCTGTTTTTT
abundance: -
j_gene: TRBJ2-2
v_gene: TRBV11-3
d_gene: -

CDR3aa: CATSRDLTGTVEQYF
CDR3nt: TGTGCCACCAGCAGAGATCTGACAGGGACGGTCGAGCAGTACTTC
abundance: -
j_gene: TRBJ2-7
v_gene: TRBV15
d_gene: TRBD1

CDR3aa: CASSPMTGTYGYTF
CDR3nt: TGTGCCAGCTCACCCATGACAGGGACCTATGGCTACACCTTC
abundance: -
j_gene: TRBJ1-2
v_gene: TRBV18
d_gene: TRBD1

CDR3aa: CASVAGGNSYEQYF
CDR3nt: TGTGCCAGCGTCGCAGGAGGGAACTCCTACGAGCAGTACTTC
abundance: -
j_gene: TRBJ2-7
v_gene: TRBV6-6
d_gene: -

CDR3aa: CASSQAIQGSNEKLFF
CDR3nt: TGTGCCAGCAGCCAAGCCATACAGGGGTCTAATGAAAAACTGTTTTTT
abundance: -
j_gene: TRBJ1-4
v_gene: TRBV4-2
d_gene: TRBD1

CDR3aa: CASSAPSGGVTDTQYF
CDR3nt: TGTGCCAGCAGTGCCCCTAGCGGGGGGGTCACAGATACGCAGTATTTT
abundance: -
j_gene: TRBJ2-3
v_gene: TRBV6-1
d_gene: TRBD2

CDR3aa: CASRANSNQPQHF
CDR3nt: TGTGCCAGCAGGGCTAATAGCAATCAGCCCCAGCATTTT
abundance: -
j_gene: TRBJ1-5
v_gene: TRBV7-9
d_gene: -

CDR3aa: CASSKAGQGRSYEQYF
CDR3nt: TGTGCCAGCAGCAAAGCAGGGCAGGGGCGATCCTACGAGCAGTACTTC
abundance: -
j_gene: TRBJ2-7
v_gene: TRBV21-1
d_gene: -

CDR3aa: CASSLTPSTDEQFF
CDR3nt: TGTGCCAGCAGCTTAACTCCCAGCACCGATGAGCAGTTCTTC
abundance: -
j_gene: TRBJ2-1
v_gene: TRBV7-3
d_gene: -

CDR3aa: CASSLDRGKMDGYTF
CDR3nt: TGCGCCAGCAGCTTGGACAGGGGGAAGATGGATGGCTACACCTTC
abundance: -
j_gene: TRBJ1-2
v_gene: TRBV5-1
d_gene: TRBD1